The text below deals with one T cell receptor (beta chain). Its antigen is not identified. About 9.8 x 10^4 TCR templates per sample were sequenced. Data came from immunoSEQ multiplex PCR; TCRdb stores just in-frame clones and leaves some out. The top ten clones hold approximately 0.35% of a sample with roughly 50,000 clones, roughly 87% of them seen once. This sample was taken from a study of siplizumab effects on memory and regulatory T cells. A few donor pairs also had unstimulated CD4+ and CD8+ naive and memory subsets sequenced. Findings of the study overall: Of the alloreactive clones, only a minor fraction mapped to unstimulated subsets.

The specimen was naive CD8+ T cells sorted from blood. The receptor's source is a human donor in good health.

This CDR3 reads CASSPMGGTFTGELFF. The CDR3 DNA reads TGTGCCAGCAGCCCTATGGGGGGAACCTTCACCGGGGAGCTGTTTTTT. The chain combines TRBV7-2 with TRBJ2-2, with D maybe TRBD2 (6 bases). Deletions cut 5 bases from V and 4 bases from J, with 17 bases between. Germline V lookup: CDR1 SGHTA, CDR2 FQGNSA. The CDR3 is 16 residues long.